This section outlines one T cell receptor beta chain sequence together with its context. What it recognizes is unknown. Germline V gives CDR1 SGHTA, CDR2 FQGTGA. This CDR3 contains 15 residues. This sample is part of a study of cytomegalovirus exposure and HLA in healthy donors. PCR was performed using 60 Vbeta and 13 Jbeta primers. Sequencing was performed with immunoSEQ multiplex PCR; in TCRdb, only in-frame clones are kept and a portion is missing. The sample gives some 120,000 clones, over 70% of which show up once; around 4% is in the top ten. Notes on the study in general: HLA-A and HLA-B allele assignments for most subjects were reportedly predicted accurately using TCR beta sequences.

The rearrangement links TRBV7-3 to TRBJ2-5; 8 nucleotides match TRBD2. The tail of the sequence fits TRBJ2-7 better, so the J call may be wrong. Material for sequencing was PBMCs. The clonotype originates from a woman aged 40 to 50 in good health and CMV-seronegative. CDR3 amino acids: CASSQSGSGTYEQYF. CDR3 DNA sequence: TGTGCCAGCAGCCAGAGCGGGAGTGGAACCTACGAGCAGTACTTC.